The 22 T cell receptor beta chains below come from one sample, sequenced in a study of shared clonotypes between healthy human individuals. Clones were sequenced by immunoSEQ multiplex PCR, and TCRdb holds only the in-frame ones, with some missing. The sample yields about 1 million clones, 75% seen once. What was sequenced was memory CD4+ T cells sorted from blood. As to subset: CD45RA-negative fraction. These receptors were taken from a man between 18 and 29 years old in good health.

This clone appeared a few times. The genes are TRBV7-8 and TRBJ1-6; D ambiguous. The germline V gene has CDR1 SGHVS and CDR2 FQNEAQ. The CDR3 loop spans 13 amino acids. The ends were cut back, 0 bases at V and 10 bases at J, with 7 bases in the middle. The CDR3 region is CASSLAGRSPLHF. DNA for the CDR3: TGTGCCAGCAGCTTAGCGGGTCGGTCACCCCTCCACTTT. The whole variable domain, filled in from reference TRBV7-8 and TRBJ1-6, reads GAGVSQSPRYKVAKRGQDVALRCDPISGHVSLFWYQQALGQGPEFLTYFQNEAQLDKSGLPSDRFFAERPEGSVSTLKIQRTQQEDSAVYLCASSLAGRSPLHFGNGTRLTVT.

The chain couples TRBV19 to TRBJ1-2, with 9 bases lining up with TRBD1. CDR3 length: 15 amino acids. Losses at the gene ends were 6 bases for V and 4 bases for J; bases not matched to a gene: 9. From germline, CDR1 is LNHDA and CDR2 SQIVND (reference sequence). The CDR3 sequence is CASSKIQGAGYGYTF. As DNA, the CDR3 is TGTGCCAGTAGCAAAATACAGGGGGCAGGCTATGGCTACACCTTC.

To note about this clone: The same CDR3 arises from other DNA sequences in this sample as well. The DNA of the CDR3 is TGTGCCAGCAGTTTGAGAAACACCATATATTTT. Translating it yields CASSLRNTIYF. The rearrangement uses TRBV7-2 and TRBJ1-3; no definite D call. V gave up 6 bases and J gave up 5 bases, with 5 bases separating them. The CDR3 covers 11 residues. Germline CDR1 SGHTA, CDR2 FQGNSA.

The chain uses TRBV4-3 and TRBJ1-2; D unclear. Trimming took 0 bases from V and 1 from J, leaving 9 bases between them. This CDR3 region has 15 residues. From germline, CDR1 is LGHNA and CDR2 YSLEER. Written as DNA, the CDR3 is TGCGCCAGCAGCCAAGATCTTGGGGATAACTATGGCTACACCTTC. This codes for CASSQDLGDNYGYTF.

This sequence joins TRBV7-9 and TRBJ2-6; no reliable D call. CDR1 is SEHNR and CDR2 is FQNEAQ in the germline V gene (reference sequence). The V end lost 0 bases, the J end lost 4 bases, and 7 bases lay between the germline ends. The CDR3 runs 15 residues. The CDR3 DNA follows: TGTGCCAGCAGCTTAGCGGTTAGGGGGGCCAACGTCCTGACTTTC. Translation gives CASSLAVRGANVLTF.

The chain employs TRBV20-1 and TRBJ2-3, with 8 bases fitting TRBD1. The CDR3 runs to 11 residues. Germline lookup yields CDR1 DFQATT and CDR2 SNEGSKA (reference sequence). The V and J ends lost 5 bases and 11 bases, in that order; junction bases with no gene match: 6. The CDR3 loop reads CSAEPGTGQYF. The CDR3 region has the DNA TGCAGTGCTGAACCCGGGACAGGGCAGTATTTT.

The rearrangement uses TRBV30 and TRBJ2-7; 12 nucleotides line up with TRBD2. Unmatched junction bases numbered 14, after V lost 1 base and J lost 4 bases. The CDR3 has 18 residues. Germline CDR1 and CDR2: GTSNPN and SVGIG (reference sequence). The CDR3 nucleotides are TGTGCCTGGAGTGCCTCCGAGCTAGCGGGGGGGCTGAGGTACGAGCAGTACTTC. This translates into CAWSASELAGGLRYEQYF.

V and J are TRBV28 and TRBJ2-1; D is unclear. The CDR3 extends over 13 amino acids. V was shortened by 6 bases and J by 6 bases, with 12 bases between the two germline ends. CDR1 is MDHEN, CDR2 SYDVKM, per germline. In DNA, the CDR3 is TGTGCCAGCAGCCCCTCCGGAACCAATGAGCAGTTCTTC. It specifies CASSPSGTNEQFF.

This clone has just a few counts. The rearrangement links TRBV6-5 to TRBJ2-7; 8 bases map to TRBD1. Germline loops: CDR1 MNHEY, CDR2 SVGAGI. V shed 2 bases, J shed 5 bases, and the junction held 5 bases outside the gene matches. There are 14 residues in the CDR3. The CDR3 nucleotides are TGTGCCAGCAGTTACCGGACAGGGATGAACGAGCAGTACTTC. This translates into CASSYRTGMNEQYF.

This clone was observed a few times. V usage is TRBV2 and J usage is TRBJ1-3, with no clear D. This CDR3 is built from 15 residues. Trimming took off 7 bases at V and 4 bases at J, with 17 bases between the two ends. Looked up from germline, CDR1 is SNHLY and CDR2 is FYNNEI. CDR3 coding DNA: TGTGCCAGCACACGAGGCAGGACCTCCGGAAACACCATATATTTT. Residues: CASTRGRTSGNTIYF.

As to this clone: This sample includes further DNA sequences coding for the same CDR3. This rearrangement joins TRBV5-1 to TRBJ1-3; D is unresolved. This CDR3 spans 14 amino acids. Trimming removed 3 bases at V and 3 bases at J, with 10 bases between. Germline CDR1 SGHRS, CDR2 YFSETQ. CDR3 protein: CASSSEGSGNTIYF. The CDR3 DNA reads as TGCGCCAGCAGCTCGGAGGGTAGTGGAAACACCATATATTTT.

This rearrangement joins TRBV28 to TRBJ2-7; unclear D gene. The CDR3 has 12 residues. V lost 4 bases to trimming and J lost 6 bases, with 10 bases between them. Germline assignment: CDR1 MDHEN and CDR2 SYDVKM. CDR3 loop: CASSSFSGEQYF. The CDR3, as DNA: TGTGCCAGCAGTTCCTTCTCAGGCGAGCAGTACTTC.

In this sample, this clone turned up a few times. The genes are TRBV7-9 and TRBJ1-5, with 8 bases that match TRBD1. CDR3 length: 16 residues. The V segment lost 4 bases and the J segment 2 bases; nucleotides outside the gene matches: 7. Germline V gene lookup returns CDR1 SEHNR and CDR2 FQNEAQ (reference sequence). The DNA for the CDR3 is TGTGCCAGCAGCTCGACCGTGACAGGGGGCAATCAGCCCCAGCATTTT. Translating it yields CASSSTVTGGNQPQHF.

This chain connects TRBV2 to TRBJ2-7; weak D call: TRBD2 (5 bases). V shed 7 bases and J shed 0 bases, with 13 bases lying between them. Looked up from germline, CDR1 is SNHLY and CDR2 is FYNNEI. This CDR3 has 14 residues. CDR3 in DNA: TGTGCCAGCAAGGGAGCGAGGAGCTCCTACGAGCAGTACTTC. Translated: CASKGARSSYEQYF. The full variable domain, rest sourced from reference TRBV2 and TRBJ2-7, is EPEVTQTPSHQVTQMGQEVILRCVPISNHLYFYWYRQILGQKVEFLVSFYNNEISEKSEIFDDQFSVERPDGSNFTLKIRSTKLEDSAMYFCASKGARSSYEQYFGPGTRLTVT.

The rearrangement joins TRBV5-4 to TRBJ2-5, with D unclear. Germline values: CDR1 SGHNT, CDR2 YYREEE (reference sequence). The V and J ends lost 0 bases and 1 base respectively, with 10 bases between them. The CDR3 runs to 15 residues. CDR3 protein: CASSLDPRPQETQYF. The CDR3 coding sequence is TGTGCCAGCAGCTTGGATCCCCGTCCCCAAGAGACCCAGTACTTC.

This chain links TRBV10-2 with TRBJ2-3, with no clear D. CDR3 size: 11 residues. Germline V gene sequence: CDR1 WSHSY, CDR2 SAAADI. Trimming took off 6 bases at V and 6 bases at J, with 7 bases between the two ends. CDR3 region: CASSFLDTQYF. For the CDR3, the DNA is TGCGCCAGCAGCTTTTTGGATACGCAGTATTTT.

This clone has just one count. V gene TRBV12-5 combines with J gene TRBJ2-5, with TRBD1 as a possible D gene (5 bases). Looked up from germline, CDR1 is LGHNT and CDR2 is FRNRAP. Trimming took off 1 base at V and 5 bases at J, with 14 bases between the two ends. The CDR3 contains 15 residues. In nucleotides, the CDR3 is TGTGCTAGTGGTTTGGAGGCAGGGTCTGCTGAGACCCAGTACTTC. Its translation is CASGLEAGSAETQYF.

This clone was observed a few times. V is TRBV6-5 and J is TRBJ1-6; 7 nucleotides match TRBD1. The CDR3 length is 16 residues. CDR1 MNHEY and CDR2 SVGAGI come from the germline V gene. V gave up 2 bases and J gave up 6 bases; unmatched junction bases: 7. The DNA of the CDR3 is TGTGCCAGCAGTTACAGGGGGCCAGGGGCTAATTCACCCCTCCACTTT. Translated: CASSYRGPGANSPLHF.

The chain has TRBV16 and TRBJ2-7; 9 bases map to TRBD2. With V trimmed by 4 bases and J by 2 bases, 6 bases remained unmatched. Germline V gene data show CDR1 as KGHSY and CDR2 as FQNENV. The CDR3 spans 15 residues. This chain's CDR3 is CASSRSGSRTYEQYF. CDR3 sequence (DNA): TGTGCCAGCAGCCGTAGCGGGAGCCGGACCTACGAGCAGTACTTC.

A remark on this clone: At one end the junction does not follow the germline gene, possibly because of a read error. In DNA form, the CDR3 reads TGTGCCTGGAGTGTACCACCTGGAAACATCATATATTTT. This sequence encodes CAWSVPPGNIIYF. This chain joins TRBV30 and TRBJ1-3, with no clear D. Germline V gene lookup returns CDR1 GTSNPN and CDR2 SVGIG (reference sequence). CDR3 length: 13 amino acids.

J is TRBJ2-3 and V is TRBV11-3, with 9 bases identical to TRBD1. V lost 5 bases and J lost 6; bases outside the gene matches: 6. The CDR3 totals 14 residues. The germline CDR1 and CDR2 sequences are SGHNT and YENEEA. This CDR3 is CASSEQGATDTQYF. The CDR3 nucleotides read TGTGCCAGCAGCGAACAGGGGGCGACCGATACGCAGTATTTT. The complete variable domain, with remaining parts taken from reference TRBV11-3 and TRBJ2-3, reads EAGVVQSPRYKIIEKKQPVAFWCNPISGHNTLYWYLQNLGQGPELLIRYENEEAVDDSQLPKDRFSAERLKGVDSTLKIQPAELGDSAVYLCASSEQGATDTQYFGPGTRLTVL.

The CDR3 loop reads CASSFGRPGSYEQYF. CDR3 coding DNA: TGTGCCAGCAGCTTCGGGAGGCCGGGATCCTACGAGCAGTACTTC. This chain joins TRBV11-3 and TRBJ2-7; 7 bases are a match to TRBD2. The germline gives CDR1 SGHNT, CDR2 YENEEA. V shed 3 bases and J 1 base; nucleotides not matched to a gene: 6. The CDR3 consists of 15 residues.